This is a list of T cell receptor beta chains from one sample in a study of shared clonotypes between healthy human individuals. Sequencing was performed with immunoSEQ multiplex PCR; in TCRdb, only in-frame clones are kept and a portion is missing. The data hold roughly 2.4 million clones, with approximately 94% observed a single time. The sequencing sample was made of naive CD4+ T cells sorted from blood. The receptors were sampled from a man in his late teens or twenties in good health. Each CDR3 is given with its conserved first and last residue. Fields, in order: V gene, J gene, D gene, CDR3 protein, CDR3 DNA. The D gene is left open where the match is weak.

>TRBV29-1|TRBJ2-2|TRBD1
CSVRGQGTGELFF
TGCAGCGTGAGGGGACAGGGCACCGGGGAGCTGTTTTTT
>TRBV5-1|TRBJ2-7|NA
CASSFQGSYEQYF
TGCGCCAGCAGCTTTCAGGGCTCGTACGAGCAGTACTTC
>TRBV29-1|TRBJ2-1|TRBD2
CSAAPSGSYNEQFF
TGCAGCGCCGCGCCTAGCGGCTCCTACAATGAGCAGTTCTTC
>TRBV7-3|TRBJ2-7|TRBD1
CASSSRDRGGKQYF
TGTGCCAGCAGCTCCCGGGACAGGGGAGGCAAGCAGTACTTC
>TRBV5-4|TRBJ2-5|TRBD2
CASSWSSFAGGIPQETQYF
TGTGCCAGCAGCTGGTCAAGCTTTGCGGGAGGTATCCCCCAAGAGACCCAGTACTTC
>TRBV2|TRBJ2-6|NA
CASSDPKYSGANVLTF
TGTGCCAGCAGTGATCCTAAGTACTCTGGGGCCAACGTCCTGACTTTC
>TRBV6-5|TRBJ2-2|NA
CASSFTANTGELFF
TGTGCCAGCAGTTTCACAGCGAACACCGGGGAGCTGTTTTTT
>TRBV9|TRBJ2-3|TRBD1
CASSGGTGVGTDTQYF
TGTGCCAGCAGCGGGGGGACAGGGGTCGGCACAGATACGCAGTATTTT
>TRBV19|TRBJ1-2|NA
CASYLGGDYGYTF
TGTGCCAGTTACTTAGGAGGGGACTATGGCTACACCTTC
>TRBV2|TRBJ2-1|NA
CASSGDLYNEQFF
TGTGCCAGCAGTGGTGACTTGTACAATGAGCAGTTCTTC
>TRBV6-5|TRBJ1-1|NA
CASSRSTGEAFF
TGTGCCAGCAGTCGCTCGACCGGTGAAGCTTTCTTT
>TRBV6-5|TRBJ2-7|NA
CASSYSSRSYEQYF
TGTGCCAGCAGTTACTCGAGTCGCAGCTACGAGCAGTACTTC
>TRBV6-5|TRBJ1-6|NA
CASSYLEGRDSPLHF
TGTGCCAGCAGTTACCTGGAGGGACGGGATTCACCCCTCCACTTT
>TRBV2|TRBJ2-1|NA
CASSEWGSRNEQFF
TGTGCCAGCAGTGAATGGGGGAGTCGCAATGAGCAGTTCTTC
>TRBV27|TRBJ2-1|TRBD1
CASSSSFSGQGTYNEQFF
TGTGCCAGCAGTTCAAGCTTCTCTGGACAGGGAACCTACAATGAGCAGTTCTTC
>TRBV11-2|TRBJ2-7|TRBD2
CASSSQAGGGYEQYF
TGTGCCAGCAGCTCCCAGGCAGGCGGGGGGTACGAGCAGTACTTC
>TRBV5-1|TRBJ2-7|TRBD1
CASSSSDRGGEQYF
TGCGCCAGCAGCTCCTCGGACAGGGGGGGAGAGCAGTACTTC
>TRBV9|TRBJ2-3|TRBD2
CASSVRGDYSTDTQYF
TGTGCCAGCAGCGTCCGGGGGGATTATAGCACAGATACGCAGTATTTT